The 3 T cell receptor beta chains given below trace back to one sample, sequenced in a study of CD4 and CD8 cells across lung adenocarcinoma regions. TCRdb used MiXCR to reprocess the PCR reads, holding one entry per CDR3 protein. In the table there are around 20,000 distinct CDR3 sequences, approximately 50% of which are singletons. Sequenced material: CD8+ T cells from the margin of a lung tumor. These receptors all stem from a male donor with lung adenocarcinoma. The CD4 and CD8 labels of this study may be unreliable.

There are a few counts of this clonotype. The chain uses TRBV3-1 and TRBJ2-1, with TRBD2 as a possible D gene (5 bases). Trimming cost V 0 bases and J 7 bases, with 13 bases left between them. Germline CDR1 and CDR2: LGHDT and YNNKEL (reference sequence). CDR3 size: 15 residues. The CDR3 bases are TGTGCCAGCAGCCAAGATGCGGTACCGGGAAATGAGCAGTTCTTC. Residues: CASSQDAVPGNEQFF.

The gene calls are TRBV6-1 and TRBJ2-2; 10 nucleotides agree with TRBD2. The CDR3 consists of 17 residues. CDR1 is MNHNS, CDR2 SASEGT, per germline. The junction had 11 bases not matched to a gene; V was cut back by 6 bases and J by 4 bases. The CDR3 nucleotides are TGTGCCAGCAGACCGGCTAGCGGGAGTACCTCCACCGGGGAGCTGTTTTTT. Encoded protein: CASRPASGSTSTGELFF.

This clonotype has only a few counts. DNA for the CDR3: TGTGCCATCAGCGCCGGGGCGGGGGCTAAGGGGGAGCAGTTCTTC. Translation: CAISAGAGAKGEQFF. The rearrangement links TRBV10-3 to TRBJ2-1; tentatively, D is TRBD2 (7 bases). The germline V gene has CDR1 ENHRY and CDR2 SYGVKD. Trimming left V 6 bases short and J 10 bases short, with 22 bases between. This CDR3 region has 15 residues.